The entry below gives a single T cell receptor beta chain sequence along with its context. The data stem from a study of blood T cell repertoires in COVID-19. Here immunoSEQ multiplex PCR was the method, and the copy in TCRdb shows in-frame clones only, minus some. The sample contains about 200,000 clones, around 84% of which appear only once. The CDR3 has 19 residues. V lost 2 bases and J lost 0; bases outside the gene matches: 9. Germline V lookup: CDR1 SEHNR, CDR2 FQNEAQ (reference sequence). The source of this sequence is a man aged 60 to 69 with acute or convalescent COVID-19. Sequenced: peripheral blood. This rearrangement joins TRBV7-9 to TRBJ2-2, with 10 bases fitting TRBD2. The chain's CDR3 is CASSLRAPGLASNTGELFF. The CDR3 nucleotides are TGTGCCAGCAGCTTAAGGGCCCCGGGACTAGCGTCGAACACCGGGGAGCTGTTTTTT.